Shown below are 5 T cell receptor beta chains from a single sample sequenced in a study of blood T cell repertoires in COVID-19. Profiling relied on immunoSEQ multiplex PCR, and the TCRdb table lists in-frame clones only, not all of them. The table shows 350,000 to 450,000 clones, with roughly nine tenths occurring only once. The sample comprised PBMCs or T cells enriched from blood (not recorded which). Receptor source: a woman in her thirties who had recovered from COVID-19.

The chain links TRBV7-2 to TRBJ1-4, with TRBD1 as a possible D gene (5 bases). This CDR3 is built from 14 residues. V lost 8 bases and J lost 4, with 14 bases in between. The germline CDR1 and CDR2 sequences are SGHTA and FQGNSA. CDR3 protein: CASGQGPFNEKLFF. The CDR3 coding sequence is TGTGCCAGCGGGCAGGGTCCCTTTAATGAAAAACTGTTTTTT.

The CDR3 DNA reads TGCGCCAGCAGCTTGACCCCCCCCCGGACAGGGAACACCGGGGAGCTGTTTTTT. This translates into CASSLTPPRTGNTGELFF. The chain carries TRBV5-1 and TRBJ2-2; 7 nucleotides agree with TRBD1. The CDR3 covers 18 residues. The junction had 10 bases not matched to a gene; V was cut back by 1 base and J by 1 base. Looked up from germline, CDR1 is SGHRS and CDR2 is YFSETQ.

CDR3 region: CASSRHSNYGYTF. CDR3 nucleotide sequence: TGTGCCAGCAGCCGACACTCTAACTATGGCTACACCTTC. The gene calls are TRBV6-2 or TRBV6-3 and TRBJ1-2; D is unresolved. Germline values: CDR1 MNHEY, CDR2 SVGEGT. Trimming left V 6 bases short and J 0 bases short, with 8 bases between. CDR3 length: 13 amino acids.

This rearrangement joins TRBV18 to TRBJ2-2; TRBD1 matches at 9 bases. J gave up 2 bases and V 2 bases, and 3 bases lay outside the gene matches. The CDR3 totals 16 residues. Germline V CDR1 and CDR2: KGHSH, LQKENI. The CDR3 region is CASSPTGGFNTGELFF. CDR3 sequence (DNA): TGTGCCAGCTCACCAACAGGGGGCTTCAACACCGGGGAGCTGTTTTTT. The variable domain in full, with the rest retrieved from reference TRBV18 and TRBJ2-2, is NAGVMQNPRHLVRRRGQEARLRCSPMKGHSHVYWYRQLPEEGLKFMVYLQKENIIDESGMPKERFSAEFPKEGPSILRIQQVVRGDSAAYFCASSPTGGFNTGELFFGEGSRLTVL.

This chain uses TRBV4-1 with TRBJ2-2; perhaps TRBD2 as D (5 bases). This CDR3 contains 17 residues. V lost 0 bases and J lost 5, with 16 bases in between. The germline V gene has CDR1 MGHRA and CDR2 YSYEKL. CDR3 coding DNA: TGCGCCAGCAGCCAAGAGGGGAGCAGGTTACTTACCGGGGAGCTGTTTTTT. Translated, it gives CASSQEGSRLLTGELFF.